This T cell receptor (beta chain) was observed in a study of T cell responses to AZD1222 COVID-19 vaccine. Study findings and constraints: Targets within unmutated variant regions were reportedly found for nearly half of spike-specific TCRs.

V was pared by 5 bases and J by 3 bases, with 10 bases between. The CDR3 loop spans 13 amino acids. Repertoires were generated with immunoSEQ multiplex PCR, while TCRdb's copy carries only in-frame clones and drops some. The sample carries under 150,000 clones, 90% to 95% recorded once. Regarding this clone: No antigen is known for it.

The material was peripheral blood, obtained on day 0 of AZD1222 vaccination. This chain connects TRBV12-3 or TRBV12-4 to TRBJ1-2; TRBD1 is a possible D gene (5 bases). This TCR came from an adult in good health. CDR3 amino acids: CASSLQVYYGYTF. The CDR3, as DNA: TGTGCCAGCAGTCTACAGGTCTACTATGGCTACACCTTC.